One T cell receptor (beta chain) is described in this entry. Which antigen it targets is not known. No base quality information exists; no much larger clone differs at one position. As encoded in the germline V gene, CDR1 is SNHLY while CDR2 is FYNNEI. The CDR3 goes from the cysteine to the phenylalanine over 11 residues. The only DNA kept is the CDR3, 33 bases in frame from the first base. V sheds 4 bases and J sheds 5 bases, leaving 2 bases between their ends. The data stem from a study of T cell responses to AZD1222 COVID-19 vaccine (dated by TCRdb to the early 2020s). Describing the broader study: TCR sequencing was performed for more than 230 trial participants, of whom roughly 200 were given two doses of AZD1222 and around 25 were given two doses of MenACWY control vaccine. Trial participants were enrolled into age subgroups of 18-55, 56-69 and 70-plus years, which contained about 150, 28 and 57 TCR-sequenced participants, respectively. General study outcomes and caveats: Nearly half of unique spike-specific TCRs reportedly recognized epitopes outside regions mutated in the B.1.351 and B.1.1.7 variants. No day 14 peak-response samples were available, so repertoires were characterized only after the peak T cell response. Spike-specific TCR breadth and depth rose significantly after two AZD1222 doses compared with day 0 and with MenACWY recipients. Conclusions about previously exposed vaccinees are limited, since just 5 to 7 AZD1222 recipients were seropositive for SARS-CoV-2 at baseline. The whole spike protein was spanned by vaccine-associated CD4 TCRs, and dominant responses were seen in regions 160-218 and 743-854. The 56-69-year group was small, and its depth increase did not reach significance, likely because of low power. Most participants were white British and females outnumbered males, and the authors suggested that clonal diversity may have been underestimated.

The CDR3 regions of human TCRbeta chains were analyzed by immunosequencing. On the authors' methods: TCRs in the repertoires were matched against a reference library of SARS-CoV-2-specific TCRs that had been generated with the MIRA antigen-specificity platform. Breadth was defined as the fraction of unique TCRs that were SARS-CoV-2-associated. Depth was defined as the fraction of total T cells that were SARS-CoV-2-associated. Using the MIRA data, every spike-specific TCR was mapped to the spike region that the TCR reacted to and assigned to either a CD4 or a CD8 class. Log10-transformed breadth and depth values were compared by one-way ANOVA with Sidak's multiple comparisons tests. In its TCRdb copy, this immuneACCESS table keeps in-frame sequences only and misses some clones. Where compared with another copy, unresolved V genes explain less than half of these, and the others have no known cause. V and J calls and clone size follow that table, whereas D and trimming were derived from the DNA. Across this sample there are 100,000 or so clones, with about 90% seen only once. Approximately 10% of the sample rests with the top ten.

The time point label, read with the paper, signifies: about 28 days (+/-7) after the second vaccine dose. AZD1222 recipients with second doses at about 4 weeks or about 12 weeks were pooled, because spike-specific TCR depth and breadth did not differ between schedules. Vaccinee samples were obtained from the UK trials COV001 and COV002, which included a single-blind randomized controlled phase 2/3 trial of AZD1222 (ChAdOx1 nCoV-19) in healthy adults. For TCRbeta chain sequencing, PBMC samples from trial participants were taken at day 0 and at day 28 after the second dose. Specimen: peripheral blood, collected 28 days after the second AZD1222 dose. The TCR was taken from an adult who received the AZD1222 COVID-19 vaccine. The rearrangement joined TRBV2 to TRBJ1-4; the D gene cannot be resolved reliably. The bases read TGTGCCAGCAGTGTCAATGAAAAACTGTTTTTT. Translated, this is CASSVNEKLFF. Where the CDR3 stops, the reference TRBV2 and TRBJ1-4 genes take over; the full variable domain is EPEVTQTPSHQVTQMGQEVILRCVPISNHLYFYWYRQILGQKVEFLVSFYNNEISEKSEIFDDQFSVERPDGSNFTLKIRSTKLEDSAMYFCASSVNEKLFFGSGTQLSVL.